This T cell receptor (beta chain) derives from a study of blood T cell repertoires in COVID-19. About the study: Samples of COVID-19 (acute and convalescent) were obtained from the United States, Italy and Spain. Sources were T cells, B-cell-depleted T cells, or PBMCs; the material itself was cDNA or gDNA.

The V and J ends lost 0 bases and 4 bases, in that order; junction bases with no gene match: 6. The length of the CDR3 is 16 residues. Germline lookup yields CDR1 SGHRS and CDR2 YFSETQ. Per the original methods: Reference gene primer amplification yielded estimated nucleated cell counts. Generated by immunoSEQ multiplex PCR, the TCRdb table keeps only in-frame clones and is missing some. Clone size and V and J calls were adopted from that table, with D and trimming inferred from the DNA. The sample includes around 85,000 clones, 86% of them seen just once. The sequencing input was peripheral blood. The rearrangement joins TRBV5-1 to TRBJ2-1, with TRBD2 identical over 8 bases. This receptor was taken from a man aged 50-59 years with active COVID-19. The CDR3 spells CASSLAVAGTYNEQFF. The CDR3 nucleotides are TGCGCCAGCAGCTTGGCGGTAGCGGGGACTTACAATGAGCAGTTCTTC.